Presented here are 21 T cell receptor beta chains from one specimen sequenced in a study. TCRdb fed the 5' RACE reads into MiXCR, producing one record per CDR3 protein. This sample has approximately 9,600 distinct CDR3 sequences, with under 50% found just once. Treg sorting used a CD4+CD25+CD127-/low gate. Material: Tregs sorted from a lymph node. The origin of the receptors is a female donor with breast cancer.

The chain combines TRBV7-9 with TRBJ1-1; D might be TRBD1 (5 bases). The CDR3 runs to 14 residues. V dropped 4 bases and J dropped 2 bases, with 11 bases sitting between them. Germline V gene sequence: CDR1 SEHNR, CDR2 FQNEAQ (reference sequence). The CDR3 bases are TGTGCCAGCAGCTCGGGGGGAGCTAACACTGAAGCTTTCTTT. Translating it yields CASSSGGANTEAFF.

The chain combines TRBV7-8 with TRBJ1-6; TRBD1 matches 8 bases. This CDR3 is built from 15 residues. Unmatched junction bases numbered 6, after V lost 1 base and J lost 10 bases. Germline V gene sequence: CDR1 SGHVS, CDR2 FQNEAQ. CDR3 sequence reads: CASSLGTGMNSPLHF. The CDR3, as DNA: TGTGCCAGCAGCTTAGGGACAGGGATGAACTCACCCCTCCACTTT.

This clonotype has more than one count but fewer than ten. The V and J genes are TRBV6-4 and TRBJ2-3, with D perhaps matching TRBD2 (6 bases). The germline V gene encodes CDR1 MRHNA and CDR2 SNTAGT. V gave up 0 bases and J gave up 8 bases, with 15 bases separating them. This CDR3 has 15 residues. The CDR3 protein is CASSDSGGVTSTQYF. The CDR3 region has the DNA TGTGCCAGCAGTGACTCCGGGGGAGTCACATCTACGCAGTATTTT.

V is TRBV5-6 and J is TRBJ1-6, with unresolved D. CDR1 is SGHDT and CDR2 is YYEEEE in the germline V gene. Trimming cost V 1 base and J 7 bases, with 9 bases left between them. CDR3 length: 14 residues. The CDR3 is CASSLQAQNSPLHF. The CDR3 nucleotides read TGTGCCAGCAGCTTGCAGGCCCAGAATTCACCCCTCCACTTT. The whole variable domain, remainder taken from reference TRBV5-6 and TRBJ1-6, is DAGVTQSPTHLIKTRGQQVTLRCSPKSGHDTVSWYQQALGQGPQFIFQYYEEEERQRGNFPDRFSGHQFPNYSSELNVNALLLGDSALYLCASSLQAQNSPLHFGNGTRLTVT.

This clonotype has only a few counts. This chain links TRBV27 with TRBJ1-2, with D perhaps TRBD1 (5 bases). V lost 2 bases, J lost 4 bases, and 20 bases lay in between. This CDR3 comprises 17 residues. The germline gives CDR1 MNHEY, CDR2 SMNVEV (reference sequence). CDR3 coding DNA: TGTGCCAGCAGTTTAATTAGGGACCCAGGCCCCATCTATGGCTACACCTTC. This translates into CASSLIRDPGPIYGYTF.

V gene TRBV19 combines with J gene TRBJ2-7, with 10 positions matching TRBD2. CDR3 size: 14 residues. The ends lost 6 bases at V and 3 bases at J; junction bases unmatched: 5. Germline lookup yields CDR1 LNHDA and CDR2 SQIVND (reference sequence). CDR3 region: CASRLAGWSYEQYF. In DNA form, the CDR3 reads TGTGCCAGTAGACTAGCGGGATGGAGCTACGAGCAGTACTTC. Looking up the rest from reference TRBV19 and TRBJ2-7 gives the full variable domain: DGGITQSPKYLFRKEGQNVTLSCEQNLNHDAMYWYRQDPGQGLRLIYYSQIVNDFQKGDIAEGYSVSREKKESFPLTVTSAQKNPTAFYLCASRLAGWSYEQYFGPGTRLTVT.

This chain uses TRBV6-5 with TRBJ2-7, with 9 bases that match TRBD1. CDR1 is MNHEY and CDR2 is SVGAGI in the germline V gene. This CDR3 is built from 15 residues. V dropped 0 bases and J dropped 3; count of bases not matched to a gene: 3. CDR3 in DNA: TGTGCCAGCAGTTACTCGGGACAGGGAGGCTACGAGCAGTACTTC. The encoded protein is CASSYSGQGGYEQYF.

The J gene is TRBJ2-1, the V gene TRBV4-1; D is perhaps TRBD1 or TRBD2 (5 bases each). The ends were cut back, 0 bases at V and 12 bases at J, with 24 bases in the middle. The CDR3 length is 17 residues. Germline CDR1 and CDR2: MGHRA and YSYEKL. Here the CDR3 DNA reads TGCGCCAGCAGCCAAGACCCAGCCGGGGCCCAAGTTGCGGGGCAGTTCTTC. Amino acids: CASSQDPAGAQVAGQFF.

This clonotype has a handful of counts. The V call is TRBV5-1, the J call TRBJ1-1, with D maybe TRBD1 (6 bases). CDR3 length: 15 amino acids. The germline V gene has CDR1 SGHRS and CDR2 YFSETQ. Trimming removed 0 bases at V and 1 base at J, with 10 bases between. CDR3 coding DNA: TGCGCCAGCAGCTTGGCGGGGGCAGGGAACACTGAAGCTTTCTTT. Translating it yields CASSLAGAGNTEAFF.

This chain uses TRBV4-1 with TRBJ2-1, with 10 bases matching TRBD2. V was pared by 3 bases and J by 0 bases, with 8 bases of the junction left unmatched. Germline-derived CDR1 and CDR2 are MGHRA and YSYEKL. The CDR3 sequence is 18 residues long. The DNA for the CDR3 is TGCGCCAGCAGCCACTCTAGCGGGGGCTCGAGCTCCTACAATGAGCAGTTCTTC. This sequence encodes CASSHSSGGSSSYNEQFF.

The chain has TRBV25-1 and TRBJ1-1; D gene uncertain. The ends were cut back, 3 bases at V and 5 bases at J, with 7 bases in the middle. Germline lookup yields CDR1 MGHDK and CDR2 SYGVNS. The CDR3 contains 12 residues. The CDR3 sequence is CASSDGWTEAFF. CDR3 nucleotides: TGTGCCAGCAGTGACGGGTGGACTGAAGCTTTCTTT.

The table lists this clonotype with a few counts. This rearrangement joins TRBV27 to TRBJ1-1, with 8 bases fitting TRBD1. The germline gives CDR1 MNHEY, CDR2 SMNVEV (reference sequence). This CDR3 is built from 15 residues. J was trimmed by 4 bases and V by 5 bases; bases with no gene match: 9. CDR3 in amino acids: CASSTPDRASTEAFF. The CDR3 DNA follows: TGTGCCAGCAGTACGCCGGACAGGGCCTCCACTGAAGCTTTCTTT.

This clonotype was seen a handful of times. The chain couples TRBV6-5 to TRBJ1-1; D is unclear. The CDR3 runs 16 residues. With 0 bases removed from V and 5 bases from J, the gap between germline ends came to 16 bases. The germline V gene has CDR1 MNHEY and CDR2 SVGAGI. The CDR3 region has the DNA TGTGCCAGCAGTTACTCGAAATCGGCAGGAAGAACTGAAGCTTTCTTT. It translates to CASSYSKSAGRTEAFF.

This clonotype was detected only a few times. V is TRBV12-3 or TRBV12-4 and J is TRBJ1-5, with D tentatively TRBD1 (5 bases). The CDR3 spans 13 residues. The V end was cut by 3 bases, the J end by 6 bases, with 9 bases between. The CDR3 reads CASSLGPGQPQHF. In DNA, the CDR3 is TGTGCCAGCAGTTTGGGGCCTGGTCAGCCCCAGCATTTT.

This clonotype was seen more than once but under ten times. CDR3 in amino acids: CASSQSRDQETQYF. Here the CDR3 DNA reads TGCGCCAGCAGCCAGTCCCGGGACCAAGAGACCCAGTACTTC. This chain connects TRBV5-1 to TRBJ2-5; no reliable D call. This CDR3 comprises 14 residues. V shed 4 bases and J shed 0 bases, with 10 bases lying between them. Germline lookup yields CDR1 SGHRS and CDR2 YFSETQ.

In its sample, this clonotype was seen a few times. This chain links TRBV12-3 or TRBV12-4 with TRBJ2-5; 13 nucleotides line up with TRBD2. Trimming at V came to 6 bases and at J to 5 bases, leaving 6 bases not matched to a gene. This CDR3 is built from 15 residues. This CDR3 reads CASRGLAGVPETQYF. CDR3 DNA sequence: TGTGCCAGCAGAGGACTAGCGGGAGTCCCCGAGACCCAGTACTTC.

The chain couples TRBV5-5 to TRBJ1-4; D not certain. V was pared by 2 bases and J by 0 bases, with 8 bases between. The CDR3 is 15 amino acids. Germline CDR1 is SGHKS and CDR2 is YYEKEE (reference sequence). CDR3 bases: TGTGCCAGCAGCTTTCTTGGGACAACTAATGAAAAACTGTTTTTT. Its translation: CASSFLGTTNEKLFF.

This CDR3 reads CASSLGLFVEQFF. In DNA form, the CDR3 reads TGTGCCAGCAGCTTGGGACTATTTGTTGAGCAGTTCTTC. The chain recombines TRBV11-2 with TRBJ2-1, with TRBD2 matching 7 bases. Germline CDR1 SGHAT, CDR2 FQNNGV. This CDR3 has 13 residues. Trimming cost V 3 bases and J 9 bases; bases outside gene matches: 5.

Remarks on this clonotype: At one end the junction does not follow the germline gene, possibly because of a read error. The chain joins TRBV12-3 or TRBV12-4 to TRBJ2-2; 9 positions agree with TRBD1. The CDR3 spans 15 residues. The CDR3 here is CASSLGGQGTGELFF. CDR3 nucleotide sequence: TGTGCCAGCAGTTTAGGGGGACAGGGCACCGGGGAGCTGTTCTTT.

Details on this clonotype: The junction does not match germline at one end; this may be a read error. The chain joins TRBV7-7 to TRBJ2-7; D unclear. CDR3 length equals 13 residues. CDR1 and CDR2 from the germline V gene are SSHAT and FNYEAQ (reference sequence). The CDR3 bases are TGTGCTAGCAGCTGGGGTATGGGGTACGAGCAGTACTTC. It codes for CASSWGMGYEQYF.

The J gene is TRBJ1-3, the V gene TRBV20-1; maybe TRBD1 (6 bases). The CDR3 contains 15 residues. From germline, CDR1 is DFQATT and CDR2 SNEGSKA (reference sequence). Between the trimmed V and J ends, which lost 5 bases and 0 bases, there was a span of 14 bases. The CDR3 sequence: CSARGQKNSGNTIYF. For the CDR3, the DNA is TGCAGTGCTCGCGGACAGAAGAACTCTGGAAACACCATATATTTT.